These 18 T cell receptor beta chains came from one sample sequenced in a study of lymphopenia after photon versus proton radiotherapy. TCRdb keeps only in-frame clones here, not all; method: immunoSEQ multiplex PCR. The top ten hold around 4.5% of the sample, which has roughly 150,000 clones, approximately 86% seen once. This specimen consisted of peripheral blood, obtained from a patient treated with photon-based radiotherapy. Source of these receptors: a man in his fifties or sixties with gastric cancer.

The chain recombines TRBV4-1 with TRBJ2-2; D may be TRBD1 (5 bases). Trimming left V 1 base short and J 6 bases short, with 12 bases between. The CDR3 consists of 15 residues. Germline V gives CDR1 MGHRA, CDR2 YSYEKL. The CDR3 loop is CASSQGRVRPGELFF. The CDR3 bases are TGCGCCAGCAGCCAAGGCAGGGTCCGTCCCGGGGAGCTGTTTTTT.

This chain connects TRBV2 to TRBJ2-2; no clear D gene. The CDR3 spans 14 residues. Per germline, CDR1 SNHLY and CDR2 FYNNEI. The ends were cut back, 2 bases at V and 1 base at J, with 5 bases in the middle. CDR3: CASSEWQNTGELFF. CDR3 DNA: TGTGCCAGCAGTGAATGGCAGAACACCGGGGAGCTGTTTTTT.

This clone showed up just once. V and J are TRBV19 and TRBJ2-7; D gene ambiguous. V was pared by 3 bases and J by 4 bases, with 10 bases between. Looked up from germline, CDR1 is LNHDA and CDR2 is SQIVND (reference sequence). This CDR3 is 13 amino acids long. The chain's CDR3 is CASSITYLYEQYF. The CDR3 DNA is TGTGCCAGTAGTATCACCTATCTTTACGAGCAGTACTTC.

CDR3 loop: CASSEQGGHGANVLTF. DNA for the CDR3: TGTGCCAGCAGTGAACAAGGGGGTCACGGGGCCAACGTCCTGACTTTC. The chain carries TRBV25-1 and TRBJ2-6, with D possibly being TRBD1 (6 bases). The CDR3 is 16 residues long. Germline V gene data show CDR1 as MGHDK and CDR2 as SYGVNS. The ends were cut back, 2 bases at V and 4 bases at J, with 12 bases in the middle.

The V and J genes are TRBV5-5 and TRBJ2-7, with unresolved D. CDR1 is SGHKS and CDR2 is YYEKEE in the germline V gene (reference sequence). This CDR3 has 12 residues. The ends were cut back, 2 bases at V and 4 bases at J, with 7 bases in the middle. DNA for the CDR3: TGTGCCAGCAGCTTTTCGGAATACGAGCAGTACTTC. Translated, it gives CASSFSEYEQYF.

The chain is built from TRBV10-2 and TRBJ2-1; 9 bases line up with TRBD2. Trimming at V came to 0 bases and at J to 7 bases, leaving 13 bases not matched to a gene. CDR1 WSHSY and CDR2 SAAADI come from the germline V gene. There are 18 residues in the CDR3. CDR3 coding DNA: TGCGCCAGCAGTGAGTCTGCGGGAGGGCCGGGGGATCAAAATGAGCAGTTCTTC. This sequence encodes CASSESAGGPGDQNEQFF.

The chain combines TRBV5-1 with TRBJ2-1, with unresolved D. Trimming cost V 0 bases and J 8 bases, with 12 bases left between them. The CDR3 loop spans 14 amino acids. CDR1 is SGHRS, CDR2 YFSETQ, per germline. Written as DNA, the CDR3 is TGCGCCAGCAGCTTGGCCCCTCGGAACGATGAGCAGTTCTTC. Its translation: CASSLAPRNDEQFF.

The chain recombines TRBV2 with TRBJ1-3, with D maybe TRBD1 (5 bases). Between the trimmed V and J ends, which lost 4 bases and 0 bases, there was a span of 22 bases. In germline, CDR1 is SNHLY, CDR2 FYNNEI. The CDR3 contains 19 residues. The CDR3 here is CASSAGDFEGLYSGNTIYF. CDR3 nucleotide sequence: TGTGCCAGCAGTGCAGGTGATTTTGAGGGACTCTACTCTGGAAACACCATATATTTT.

This chain links TRBV4-2 with TRBJ2-7, with 8 bases that match TRBD1. CDR1 and CDR2 from the germline V gene are LGHNA and YNFKEQ. V lost 0 bases and J lost 7; bases outside the gene matches: 8. There are 15 residues in the CDR3. The CDR3 is CASSQDGQGEGEQYF. CDR3 sequence (DNA): TGTGCCAGCAGCCAAGATGGACAGGGAGAGGGGGAGCAGTACTTC.

Concerning this clone: The same CDR3 also results from other DNA sequences found in this sample. The chain is built from TRBV11-2 and TRBJ1-4; no reliable D call. The CDR3 runs to 14 residues. Germline CDR1 SGHAT, CDR2 FQNNGV. Between the trimmed V and J ends, which lost 1 base and 2 bases, there was a span of 5 bases. CDR3 amino acids: CASSLGATNEKLFF. CDR3 coding DNA: TGTGCCAGCAGCTTAGGGGCCACTAATGAAAAACTGTTTTTT.

This chain uses TRBV7-9 with TRBJ2-5; 11 nucleotides line up with TRBD2. V lost 1 base, J lost 0 bases, and 10 bases stayed unmatched. Germline loops: CDR1 SEHNR, CDR2 FQNEAQ (reference sequence). The CDR3 has 19 residues. In nucleotides, the CDR3 is TGTGCCAGCAGCTTAGGGAGGGCTAGCGGGAGGAGAGACCAAGAGACCCAGTACTTC. Its protein product is CASSLGRASGRRDQETQYF. The full variable domain, rest sourced from reference TRBV7-9 and TRBJ2-5, is DTGVSQNPRHKITKRGQNVTFRCDPISEHNRLYWYRQTLGQGPEFLTYFQNEAQLEKSRLLSDRFSAERPKGSFSTLEIQRTEQGDSAMYLCASSLGRASGRRDQETQYFGPGTRLLVL.

The chain is built from TRBV27 and TRBJ1-2, with a possible D match to TRBD1 (5 bases). The CDR3 sequence is 15 residues long. The V and J ends lost 3 bases and 8 bases respectively, with 19 bases between them. CDR1 and CDR2 (germline): MNHEY, SMNVEV (reference sequence). The CDR3 sequence is CASSFQGAGDKGYTF. CDR3 in DNA: TGTGCCAGCAGTTTCCAGGGCGCGGGCGATAAGGGCTACACCTTC.

The CDR3 is CATSTDPDYEQYF. CDR3 nucleotide sequence: TGTGCCACCAGCACTGACCCCGACTACGAGCAGTACTTC. The rearrangement joins TRBV15 to TRBJ2-7; no reliable D call. CDR3 length: 13 residues. V lost 4 bases and J 3 bases, leaving 10 bases between the germline ends. The germline V gene encodes CDR1 LNHNV and CDR2 YYDKDF (reference sequence).

This clone appeared once. V usage is TRBV5-1 and J usage is TRBJ1-4; D is uncertain. There are 16 residues in the CDR3. The germline gives CDR1 SGHRS, CDR2 YFSETQ. With 0 bases removed from V and 0 bases from J, the gap between germline ends came to 9 bases. CDR3 sequence reads: CASSLAGETTNEKLFF. The CDR3 region has the DNA TGCGCCAGCAGCTTGGCAGGAGAAACAACTAATGAAAAACTGTTTTTT.

V and J are TRBV18 and TRBJ1-4; D is undetermined. The CDR3 consists of 12 residues. Between the trimmed V and J ends, which lost 5 bases and 7 bases, there was a span of 8 bases. Germline CDR1 reads KGHSH; CDR2 reads LQKENI. The CDR3, as DNA: TGTGCCAGCTCAAGGAGCAGTGAAAAACTGTTTTTT. This codes for CASSRSSEKLFF.

The chain combines TRBV7-2 with TRBJ2-1, with 10 nucleotides matching TRBD2. The CDR3 covers 19 residues. The ends lost 1 base at V and 4 bases at J; junction bases unmatched: 13. CDR1 is SGHTA and CDR2 is FQGNSA in the germline V gene. CDR3 in DNA: TGTGCCAGCAGCTTAGAAGGAAGCGGGAGGGCCAGAGGGTACAATGAGCAGTTCTTC. Translation: CASSLEGSGRARGYNEQFF.

The chain is built from TRBV27 and TRBJ1-1; D is ambiguous. The CDR3 sequence is 13 residues long. Trimming removed 5 bases at V and 0 bases at J, with 7 bases between. Germline CDR1 reads MNHEY; CDR2 reads SMNVEV (reference sequence). CDR3 DNA sequence: TGTGCCAGCAGTAGGTTCGTGAACACTGAAGCTTTCTTT. This translates into CASSRFVNTEAFF.

This clone came up once. The rearrangement joins TRBV10-2 to TRBJ1-5; a weak D match, TRBD1 (5 bases). This CDR3 is 13 amino acids long. The V end lost 3 bases, the J end lost 4 bases, and 7 bases lay between the germline ends. Germline loops: CDR1 WSHSY, CDR2 SAAADI. CDR3 in DNA: TGCGCCAGCAGTGAAGGGGTTAATCAGCCCCAGCATTTT. Translation gives CASSEGVNQPQHF.